One and the same sample provided the 10 T cell receptor beta chains below, sequenced in a study of somatic mutations in cytotoxic T cells in rheumatoid arthritis (dated by TCRdb to between 2016 and 2019). Library method: the immunoSEQ multiplex PCR assay. TCRdb took over this immuneACCESS table, retaining in-frame rearrangements with V and J assigned. Such tables are incomplete; in checked studies, under half of the missing clones stem from an unresolved V gene, and the remainder is unexplained. For this sample the table gives just under 20,000 clones, of which around 80% were detected only once. The ten largest clones add up to over 9.5% of the sample. What was sequenced was CD8+ T cells sorted from blood. The origin of the receptors is a woman aged 50 to 65 in good health.

V usage is TRBV5-6 and J usage is TRBJ1-3; D uncertain. The V end lost 0 bases, the J end lost 0 bases, and 10 bases lay between the germline ends. Germline loops: CDR1 SGHDT, CDR2 YYEEEE. The CDR3 loop spans 16 amino acids. CDR3 DNA sequence: TGTGCCAGCAGCTTGGTCGGGGTCTCCTCTGGAAACACCATATATTTT. This sequence encodes CASSLVGVSSGNTIYF.

This clone has just a few counts. The chain links TRBV2 to TRBJ2-7; possibly TRBD2 for D (7 bases). This CDR3 region has 15 residues. CDR1 and CDR2 (germline): SNHLY, FYNNEI. V was clipped by 3 bases and J by 5 bases, with 17 bases between them. The CDR3 region has the DNA TGTGCCAGCAGTGACCCCGCAGGGGAGGGCGACGAGCAGTACTTC. Translated, it gives CASSDPAGEGDEQYF.

The chain recombines TRBV21-1 with TRBJ2-7; the D call of TRBD1 is as the table states it, not checked on the DNA. TRBV21-1 is classified as a pseudogene. The CDR3 extends over 17 amino acids. In DNA form, the CDR3 reads TGTGCCAGCAGCAAAGGTTGGACAGGGGGGGACTCCTACGAGCAGTACTTC. As protein: CASSKGWTGGDSYEQYF.

The chain recombines TRBV28 with TRBJ1-6, with 9 bases that match TRBD1. The CDR3 spans 14 residues. J was trimmed by 10 bases and V by 7 bases; bases with no gene match: 8. Per the germline V gene, CDR1 is MDHEN and CDR2 is SYDVKM. The CDR3 reads CASKADRGYSPLHF. For the CDR3, the DNA is TGTGCCAGCAAAGCTGACAGGGGGTACTCACCCCTCCACTTT.

The rearrangement joins TRBV4-3 to TRBJ1-2; TRBD1 is a possible D gene (5 bases). Trimming pared 7 bases from V and 4 bases from J, leaving 19 bases between. The CDR3 spans 15 residues. Germline CDR1 LGHNA, CDR2 YSLEER. For the CDR3, the DNA is TGCGCCAGCAAGCCAGGGCAGGGAGGTTTCTATGGCTACACCTTC. This encodes CASKPGQGGFYGYTF.

The rearrangement links TRBV5-4 to TRBJ1-6; maybe TRBD1 (5 bases). CDR1 SGHNT and CDR2 YYREEE come from the germline V gene (reference sequence). CDR3 length: 13 residues. The germline V and J ends were trimmed by 1 base and 7 bases, with 6 bases remaining between them. CDR3 coding DNA: TGTGCCAGCAGCTTGTGGGGGAATTCACCCCTCCACTTT. It encodes CASSLWGNSPLHF.

The chain uses TRBV6-1 and TRBJ1-4, with D possibly matching TRBD1 (5 bases). CDR3 length: 14 residues. V gave up 3 bases and J gave up 8 bases, with 13 bases separating them. CDR1 and CDR2 (germline): MNHNS, SASEGT. The CDR3 sequence is CASSETTKGEKLFF. In nucleotides, the CDR3 is TGTGCCAGCAGTGAGACTACCAAGGGGGAAAAACTGTTTTTT.

This clone occurred once. CDR3 bases: TGCAGTGCTTTCCATACGCAGTATTTT. This encodes CSAFHTQYF. This chain uses TRBV20-1 with TRBJ2-3; D uncertain. CDR3 length: 9 residues. V dropped 5 bases and J dropped 7 bases, with 4 bases sitting between them. The germline gives CDR1 DFQATT, CDR2 SNEGSKA (reference sequence).

The chain carries TRBV6-1 and TRBJ2-1; D may be TRBD2 (5 bases). Germline V gives CDR1 MNHNS, CDR2 SASEGT. The CDR3 contains 15 residues. V gave up 7 bases and J gave up 5 bases, with 18 bases separating them. CDR3 sequence: CASNVAPLSNNEQFF. CDR3 sequence (DNA): TGTGCCAGCAACGTAGCGCCACTGTCAAACAATGAGCAGTTCTTC.

The chain uses TRBV29-1 and TRBJ2-3; TRBD1 aligns across 12 bases. The CDR3 spans 13 residues. Germline CDR1 is SQVTM and CDR2 is ANQGSEA. The V gene end was trimmed by 3 bases and the J gene end by 14 bases; junction bases not matched to a gene: 9. CDR3 in DNA: TGCAGCGTTGAGGGGGACAGGGGGCATGGTCCGTATTTT. This translates into CSVEGDRGHGPYF.